In its sample, the clone carrying this T cell receptor beta chain was seen once. Source study methods: For nucleated cells, counts were estimated from reference gene primer amplification. The data were produced by immunoSEQ multiplex PCR, yet TCRdb's version contains in-frame clones alone and is incomplete. V and J calls plus clone size are reproduced from that table; the DNA served to infer D and trimming. The sample lists roughly 240,000 clones; more than 75% were seen once. Germline assignment: CDR1 LGHNA and CDR2 YNFKEQ. V lost 2 bases and J lost 5, with 13 bases in between. This CDR3 is built from 14 residues. The record originates from a study of blood T cell repertoires in COVID-19. About the research overall: From T cells, B-cell-depleted T cells, or PBMCs came the material, which was cDNA or gDNA.

The chain recombines TRBV4-2 with TRBJ2-7; no clear D gene. The TCR sequence derives from a woman aged 50 to 65 who had recovered from COVID-19. The sample taken for sequencing was PBMCs or T cells enriched from blood (not recorded which). The CDR3 DNA sequence: TGTGCCAGCAGCCAAAGTGGCGCTAGGAACGAGCAGTACTTC. Its protein is CASSQSGARNEQYF.